One sample yielded the 28 T cell receptor beta chains listed below, sequenced in a study of T cell responses to AZD1222 COVID-19 vaccine. Sequencing used immunoSEQ multiplex PCR; TCRdb keeps in-frame clones, though not all of them. The top ten hold less than 20% of the sample, which has about 100,000 clones, 87% seen once. The sequences come from peripheral blood, collected on day 0 of AZD1222 vaccination. The source of these receptors is an adult in good health.

This clone has more than one count but fewer than ten. The rearrangement joins TRBV2 to TRBJ1-1, with D possibly matching TRBD1 (6 bases). Germline V lookup: CDR1 SNHLY, CDR2 FYNNEI. There are 13 residues in the CDR3. V lost 4 bases to trimming and J lost 0 bases, with 6 bases between them. The DNA for the CDR3 is TGTGCCAGCAGTGGACAGGTGAACACTGAAGCTTTCTTT. As protein: CASSGQVNTEAFF.

This chain joins TRBV5-1 and TRBJ2-2; D not resolved. CDR3 length equals 16 residues. Germline values: CDR1 SGHRS, CDR2 YFSETQ. V was cut by 0 bases and J by 1 base, with 10 bases left in between. The CDR3 DNA follows: TGCGCCAGCAGCTTGGGTCAGTTTAAGAACACCGGGGAGCTGTTTTTT. This encodes CASSLGQFKNTGELFF.

The chain carries TRBV4-3 and TRBJ2-7, with 8 bases identical to TRBD1. With 3 bases clipped from V and 1 base from J, the junction kept 2 bases outside the gene matches. The CDR3 loop spans 14 amino acids. Germline CDR1 reads LGHNA; CDR2 reads YSLEER. The CDR3 region has the DNA TGCGCCAGCAGCCACAGGACAGGGTCCTACGAGCAGTACTTC. Protein: CASSHRTGSYEQYF.

The rearrangement links TRBV10-3 to TRBJ2-3; D tentatively reads TRBD1 or TRBD2 (5 bases each). The CDR3 length is 17 residues. Germline V lookup: CDR1 ENHRY, CDR2 SYGVKD. V was cut by 0 bases and J by 7 bases, with 20 bases left in between. This chain's CDR3 is CAISESIGGRPANTQYF. The CDR3 bases are TGTGCCATCAGTGAGTCGATTGGGGGAAGGCCCGCAAATACGCAGTATTTT.

The CDR3 loop is CASSPGGQDNSPLHF. CDR3 in DNA: TGTGCCAGCTCACCAGGGGGACAGGATAATTCACCCCTCCACTTT. The chain uses TRBV18 and TRBJ1-6, with 8 nucleotides matching TRBD1. CDR1 and CDR2 (germline): KGHSH, LQKENI. The CDR3 is 15 residues long. The J segment lost 5 bases and the V segment lost 2 bases, leaving 2 bases of the junction unmatched.

The J gene is TRBJ1-5, the V gene TRBV7-8, with D maybe TRBD1 (5 bases). The germline V and J ends were trimmed by 4 bases and 7 bases, with 20 bases remaining between them. CDR3 length: 16 amino acids. Germline assignment: CDR1 SGHVS and CDR2 FQNEAQ. The CDR3 is CASSSTNPGVLQPQHF. CDR3 DNA sequence: TGTGCCAGCAGCTCAACCAATCCGGGGGTACTACAGCCCCAGCATTTT.

The V and J genes are TRBV15 and TRBJ2-5; 7 positions agree with TRBD2. The CDR3 has 15 residues. Germline V gene lookup returns CDR1 LNHNV and CDR2 YYDKDF (reference sequence). The J segment lost 3 bases and the V segment lost 0 bases, leaving 4 bases of the junction unmatched. CDR3 region: CATSRDPGGKETQYF. DNA for the CDR3: TGTGCCACCAGCAGAGATCCCGGGGGGAAAGAGACCCAGTACTTC.

The rearrangement links TRBV7-9 to TRBJ2-5; 8 positions agree with TRBD2. V trimming: 5 bases; J trimming: 4 bases; junction bases outside the gene matches: 12. The CDR3 has 16 residues. Looked up from germline, CDR1 is SEHNR and CDR2 is FQNEAQ (reference sequence). The CDR3 nucleotides read TGTGCCAGCAGCCCTAATTCTGCGGGGGGCCCAGAGACCCAGTACTTC. Its translation is CASSPNSAGGPETQYF. Full variable domain (rest looked up from reference TRBV7-9 and TRBJ2-5): DTGVSQNPRHKITKRGQNVTFRCDPISEHNRLYWYRQTLGQGPEFLTYFQNEAQLEKSRLLSDRFSAERPKGSFSTLEIQRTEQGDSAMYLCASSPNSAGGPETQYFGPGTRLLVL.

J is TRBJ1-5 and V is TRBV20-1; D perhaps matches TRBD1 (5 bases). Germline V gene lookup returns CDR1 DFQATT and CDR2 SNEGSKA (reference sequence). There are 12 residues in the CDR3. V dropped 4 bases and J dropped 4 bases, with 8 bases sitting between them. CDR3 amino acids: CSAIEGNQPQHF. The CDR3 DNA reads TGCAGTGCTATTGAGGGGAATCAGCCCCAGCATTTT.

The chain recombines TRBV7-2 with TRBJ2-5, with 9 bases that match TRBD1. V lost 5 bases, J lost 4 bases, and 11 bases stayed unmatched. This CDR3 is built from 16 residues. Germline CDR1 reads SGHTA; CDR2 reads FQGNSA. CDR3 DNA sequence: TGTGCCAGCAGCCCATCCCCGGGACAGGGTGCAGAGACCCAGTACTTC. Translation gives CASSPSPGQGAETQYF.

Only one count was recorded for this clone. The rearrangement uses TRBV4-1 and TRBJ1-1; TRBD1 might be the D (5 bases). The CDR3 is 14 amino acids. From germline, CDR1 is MGHRA and CDR2 YSYEKL. Trimming took 2 bases from V and 13 from J, leaving 20 bases between them. The DNA of the CDR3 is TGCGCCAGCAGCCAATGGGATGGGGCTGCAGAGGGTTTCTTT. It yields the protein CASSQWDGAAEGFF.

The chain uses TRBV3-1 (or the pseudogene TRBV3-2) and TRBJ1-6, with D tentatively TRBD1 (6 bases). Trimming removed 0 bases from V and 4 bases from J, with 16 bases in between. CDR1 is LGHDT, CDR2 YNNKEL, per germline (reference sequence). This CDR3 spans 18 amino acids. CDR3: CASSQDLGQGFYNSPLHF. DNA of the CDR3: TGTGCCAGCAGCCAAGATCTTGGTCAGGGGTTTTATAATTCACCCCTCCACTTT.

V is TRBV20-1 and J is TRBJ1-4; D is unresolved. The CDR3 extends over 12 amino acids. V gave up 3 bases and J gave up 8 bases, with 10 bases separating them. CDR1 DFQATT and CDR2 SNEGSKA come from the germline V gene (reference sequence). The CDR3 nucleotides read TGCAGTGCTAGTTCCTCGGGGGAAAAACTGTTTTTT. Encoded protein: CSASSSGEKLFF.

The V and J genes are TRBV27 and TRBJ2-1; D is possibly TRBD2 (6 bases). Germline V CDR1 and CDR2: MNHEY, SMNVEV (reference sequence). Trimming stripped 6 bases from V and 8 bases from J, with 23 bases between. CDR3 length: 16 amino acids. This chain's CDR3 is CASSKTTGRRGDEQFF. The CDR3 DNA reads TGTGCCAGCAGCAAAACTACGGGGCGGAGGGGCGATGAGCAGTTCTTC.

The V and J genes are TRBV5-5 and TRBJ2-3, with 8 bases matching TRBD1. The CDR3 runs 15 residues. Germline V gives CDR1 SGHKS, CDR2 YYEKEE (reference sequence). The ends lost 2 bases at V and 0 bases at J; junction bases unmatched: 2. The CDR3 DNA follows: TGTGCCAGCAGCTTAGGACAGGGTAGCACAGATACGCAGTATTTT. Protein sequence: CASSLGQGSTDTQYF.

The CDR3, as DNA: TGTGCCAGCAGCCATAATAACAGGGGGACCGTGGGCTACACCTTC. This translates into CASSHNNRGTVGYTF. The chain carries TRBV3-1 (or the pseudogene TRBV3-2) and TRBJ1-2; 8 bases are a match to TRBD1. Germline V gene lookup returns CDR1 LGHDT and CDR2 YNNKEL (reference sequence). CDR3 length: 15 amino acids. Trimming cost V 3 bases and J 8 bases; bases outside gene matches: 11.

The gene calls are TRBV6-5 and TRBJ1-2; TRBD1 is a possible D gene (5 bases). Germline CDR1 reads MNHEY; CDR2 reads SVGAGI. V was pared by 4 bases and J by 8 bases, with 20 bases between. The CDR3 runs 15 residues. CDR3 DNA sequence: TGTGCCAGCAGTTCCACAGGAGACCATGACTCAGGCTACACCTTC. Translated, it gives CASSSTGDHDSGYTF.

J is TRBJ1-6 and V is TRBV27; D remains ambiguous. CDR3 size: 14 residues. Germline assignment: CDR1 MNHEY and CDR2 SMNVEV (reference sequence). V was pared by 1 base and J by 7 bases, with 8 bases between. The CDR3 sequence is CASSLYEKNSPLHF. As DNA, the CDR3 is TGTGCCAGCAGTTTATACGAAAAGAATTCACCCCTCCACTTT.

The gene calls are TRBV5-4 and TRBJ1-2; D is undetermined. The CDR3 consists of 14 residues. V was cut by 4 bases and J by 7 bases, with 17 bases left in between. The germline gives CDR1 SGHNT, CDR2 YYREEE (reference sequence). CDR3 in amino acids: CASSPGRVGFGYTF. CDR3 coding DNA: TGTGCCAGCAGCCCGGGCCGGGTAGGGTTTGGCTACACCTTC.

This clone was observed a single time. At the DNA level, this CDR3 is encoded by other sequences in the same sample as well. This rearrangement joins TRBV24-1 to TRBJ1-1, with TRBD1 matching 8 bases. V dropped 6 bases and J dropped 1; count of bases not matched to a gene: 3. Germline loops: CDR1 KGHDR, CDR2 SFDVKD. This CDR3 has 14 residues. The CDR3 sequence is CATSRTGPNTEAFF. Here the CDR3 DNA reads TGTGCCACCAGTAGGACAGGGCCGAACACTGAAGCTTTCTTT.

This clone was picked up one time. This rearrangement joins TRBV12-5 to TRBJ1-1; the D is unclear. The germline CDR1 and CDR2 sequences are LGHNT and FRNRAP. The CDR3 runs to 16 residues. V shed 3 bases and J shed 6 bases, with 20 bases lying between them. CDR3 coding DNA: TGTGCTAGTGGTTTTCTCGTGATTGGGGTTAACCCTGAAGCTTTCTTT. Protein sequence: CASGFLVIGVNPEAFF.

This rearrangement joins TRBV5-1 to TRBJ2-7; D is possibly TRBD2 (6 bases). The CDR3 covers 16 residues. Germline CDR1 reads SGHRS; CDR2 reads YFSETQ. With 0 bases removed from V and 3 bases from J, the gap between germline ends came to 16 bases. DNA for the CDR3: TGCGCCAGCAGCTTGGCCGTGGCGGGAAAGAACTACGAGCAGTACTTC. This sequence encodes CASSLAVAGKNYEQYF.

This CDR3 is CASTYLEVDSPLHF. In DNA, the CDR3 is TGTGCCAGCACCTATTTGGAGGTGGATTCACCCCTCCACTTT. The chain carries TRBV5-4 and TRBJ1-6; D call uncertain. CDR3 length: 14 amino acids. Trimming shortened V by 6 bases and J by 8 bases, and 15 bases separated the two germline ends. CDR1 is SGHNT and CDR2 is YYREEE in the germline V gene (reference sequence).

This chain connects TRBV25-1 to TRBJ1-3, with D perhaps TRBD1 (6 bases). Germline V gives CDR1 MGHDK, CDR2 SYGVNS. The CDR3 is made up of 15 amino acids. The CDR3 DNA is TGTGCTGTTGGACAGCCGCGACCCTCTGGAAACACCATATATTTT. The encoded protein is CAVGQPRPSGNTIYF.

The chain has TRBV5-1 and TRBJ2-2; D is ambiguous. The CDR3 loop spans 15 amino acids. Trimming left V 0 bases short and J 1 base short, with 7 bases between. CDR1 is SGHRS and CDR2 is YFSETQ in the germline V gene. The CDR3, as DNA: TGCGCCAGCAGCTTGGGAGGCCAGAACACCGGGGAGCTGTTTTTT. Translated, it gives CASSLGGQNTGELFF.

The V call is TRBV29-1, the J call TRBJ2-2, with 11 bases matching TRBD2. The trim removed 4 bases at V and 4 bases at J, leaving 8 bases unmatched. Germline CDR1 and CDR2: SQVTM and ANQGSEA. This CDR3 region has 16 residues. CDR3 in DNA: TGCAGCGTTGGCCTCGGACTAGCGGGCAGCACCGGGGAGCTGTTTTTT. It yields the protein CSVGLGLAGSTGELFF.

V is TRBV6-1 and J is TRBJ2-7; 9 positions match TRBD1. This CDR3 has 20 residues. V dropped 0 bases and J dropped 0; count of bases not matched to a gene: 15. CDR1 and CDR2 from the germline V gene are MNHNS and SASEGT. The CDR3 is CASSEALITGGTRISYEQYF. The DNA of the CDR3 is TGTGCCAGCAGTGAAGCGCTTATAACAGGGGGCACGCGGATCTCCTACGAGCAGTACTTC.

This clone was recorded only once. V gene TRBV7-2 combines with J gene TRBJ2-1, with TRBD2 identical over 11 bases. CDR3 length equals 15 residues. V was clipped by 3 bases and J by 6 bases; unmatched bases: 4. CDR1 and CDR2 from the germline V gene are SGHTA and FQGNSA. CDR3 nucleotide sequence: TGTGCCAGCAGCTTTAGAACTAGCGGGAGCAATGAGCAGTTCTTC. This encodes CASSFRTSGSNEQFF.